This TCR beta chain was captured in a study of CD8 T cells in Susac syndrome. General study findings and limits: The study conceded that relatively few individuals underwent its TCR sequencing and HLA analysis.

The RNA input was about 0.5 to 1 ug, and it was reverse transcribed with random hexamers. Across 54 Vbeta and 13 Jbeta, immunoSEQ multiplex PCR amplified TCR beta CDR3. TCRdb recomputed calls from the immunoSEQ multiplex PCR reads with MiXCR, one row per CDR3 protein. The profile covers 300,000 to 350,000 distinct CDR3 sequences, with about 91% appearing a single time and over 0.065% taken by the ten largest. Comments on this clonotype: Its specificity is not known.

There are 15 residues in the CDR3. Germline V CDR1 and CDR2: SGHDT, YYEEEE. V shed 4 bases and J 8 bases; nucleotides not matched to a gene: 12. CD8+ and CD4+ T cells from blood underwent TCR beta sequencing. The multiple sclerosis control group was made up of treatment-naive patients with stable or active relapsing-remitting disease. The chain combines TRBV5-6 with TRBJ1-3, with 7 bases lining up with TRBD1. The sequence was obtained from a human donor with multiple sclerosis. Input material: CD4+ T cells from PBMCs. The CDR3 DNA follows: TGTGCCAGCAGCCTATCGACAGGGTTGGTAGACACCATATATTTT. Its protein is CASSLSTGLVDTIYF. The full variable domain, with the rest looked up from reference TRBV5-6 and TRBJ1-3, is DAGVTQSPTHLIKTRGQQVTLRCSPKSGHDTVSWYQQALGQGPQFIFQYYEEEERQRGNFPDRFSGHQFPNYSSELNVNALLLGDSALYLCASSLSTGLVDTIYFGEGSWLTVV.